This section outlines one T cell receptor beta chain sequence together with its context. This clonotype was counted at least ten times. Its target antigen remains unknown. No base qualities exist here, and no much larger clone lies one base off it. The CDR3 spans 17 residues, from the cysteine through the phenylalanine. CDR3 DNA is the only sequence kept; it has 51 bases, read in frame from the first base. The germline V and J ends show losses of 0 bases and 3 bases respectively, and no gene match explains 9 bases of the junction. The CDR1 and CDR2 encoded by the germline V gene are SGHRS and YFSETQ. Per the publication, the time point label means: newly diagnosed GD, antithyroid drugs for less than 3 months. For both TCR sequencing and RNA sequencing, RNA was extracted from PBMCs using TRIzol. Graves' disease was diagnosed according to American Thyroid Association guidelines. Recruitment of patients was carried out at an endocrinology department in Xi'an, China. Each patient gave about 10 milliliters of peripheral blood, collected in an EDTA anticoagulant tube. PBMCs were isolated by Ficoll Paque Plus density gradient separation without further T cell sorting. RNA quality was checked with an Agilent 2100 Bioanalyzer and agarose gel, and concentration with a NanoDrop 2000.

The sample is drawn from a study of regulatory T cells in long-lasting Graves disease (dated by TCRdb to about 2021). Regarding the study in general: In the newly diagnosed Graves' disease group, patients had been taking antithyroid drugs for less than 3 months. Persistent Graves' disease patients were compared with newly diagnosed Graves' disease patients by peripheral blood TCR sequencing and RNA sequencing. The study took place in China and was registered as a clinical trial. A total of approximately 35 samples underwent TCR sequencing: about 13 from persistent and about 20 from newly diagnosed Graves' disease patients.

Results and caveats for the whole study, not just this receptor: Lower TCR Shannon entropy and fewer highly expanded clones were observed in persistent Graves' disease patients than in newly diagnosed patients, which suggested clonal expansion. Sequencing and analysis were restricted to the TCR beta chain. The authors acknowledged the small sample size as a limitation that may reduce accuracy. Patients with persistent disease shared more public clonotypes (around 2,500) than newly diagnosed patients did (approximately 970). TRBV28, TRBJ1-2 and TRBJ2-5 were preferentially used in persistent disease, while TRBV20-1 and TRBJ2-1 were favored in newly diagnosed disease. Peripheral blood alone was examined, since thyroid tissue, which constituted the primary lesion, could not be accessed.

Library preparation employed multiplex PCR. Instrument used: Illumina HiSeq 4000. iRepertoire HTBI primers and Arm-PCR amplification of CDR3 regions were used to construct TCR beta libraries. Before sequencing, the PCR products went through gel purification. The original pipeline was this. A total of 62 TRBV and some 15 TRBJ segments were identified across samples and were used for gene usage analysis of CDR3 amino acid clonotypes. COPE and FqMerger were used to merge the filtered high-quality paired reads into contigs. Contigs were aligned with BLAST to IMGT TRBV, TRBD and TRBJ reference genes, and CDR3 was defined per IMGT. Highly expanded clones were defined as clonotypes with a frequency above 0.1%. Shannon entropy served as the measure of repertoire diversity, while the Gini coefficient captured V-J evenness. Clonotypes shared by more than one individual were considered public. Starting from the raw public reads, TCRdb applied fastp trimming at Q25, assembled clones with MiXCR and retained in-frame beta chains. Rows with a matching CDR3 protein are joined into one entry that keeps the most common DNA and genes. TCRdb, not the authors, supplied the V and J calls. The sample profile shows a few hundred thousand distinct CDR3 sequences; about 14% of them were found once. The top ten constitute roughly 10% of the sample.

The data also belong to a second study, concerning T cells in Graves' hyperthyroidism and ophthalmopathy. Per the second study: Stable Graves' hyperthyroidism was defined as no progression to ophthalmopathy during 18 months of follow-up. Hyperthyroidism patients were newly diagnosed, with disease duration under 2 months, and aged 18 to 65 years. The study excluded patients with uncontrolled infections, other autoimmune diseases, pregnancy or lactation. Diagnoses were established on the basis of clinical symptoms, serum thyroxine and TRAb, thyroid ultrasound, and orbital computed tomography. For the first round of RT-PCR on the TCR CDR3, the HTBI primer set was used together with the Qiagen OneStep RT-PCR kit. Most expanded thyroid clonotypes (frequency above 0.001) were also detected in blood, a finding suggesting that blood repertoires may reflect thyroid immune responses. A model built on a 13 V-J signature distinguished ophthalmopathy from stable hyperthyroidism, reaching 87.88% sensitivity and 81.08% specificity in cross-validation and 80%/75% in testing. In validation, the model predicted progression to ophthalmopathy with 60% to 71% sensitivity and over 72% specificity, a median of approximately 6.7 months before onset. TCR V-J signatures able to tell the groups apart were searched for in a discovery cohort of around 95 patients, of whom fewer than 45 had Graves' ophthalmopathy and around 58 had stable Graves' hyperthyroidism. An independent validation cohort of under 20 hyperthyroidism patients and over 15 patients who later progressed to ophthalmopathy tested prospective prediction of ophthalmopathy. The roughly 94 discovery patients were randomly split 7:3 into training and test sets. The study also compared thyroid tissue and blood T-cell repertoires from roughly 6 Graves' hyperthyroidism patients. Once sampling was done, hyperthyroidism patients were given methimazole at a starting dose of 30 mg daily, whereas ophthalmopathy patients were given high-dose intravenous methylprednisolone. The libraries were constructed in a second round of multiplex PCR and then size-selected and purified. Paired-end sequencing of the libraries was performed with 100 bp reads on an Illumina HiSeq2000. SOAPnuke was used to process the raw data, with reads discarded if the reads contained adapters or uncalled bases, had a mean Phred below 15, or lacked an exact constant-primer or identifier match. COPE v1.2.5 was used to merge the high-quality paired reads, and each unique nucleotide sequence was defined as a clonotype. MiTCR v1.1 was used to align the clonotypes against IMGT TRBV, TRBD and TRBJ reference segments. The analysis included only V-J combinations with a frequency above 0.0001, which together covered about 99% of the repertoires. The TCS score was defined as F50 (clonal expansion) divided by E x V (chaos), with BLOSUM62-based TCRdist calculated between CDR3 peptides within each V-J. Welch's t-statistics and random forest reduced just over 500 V-J features to around 14, which were used in a naive Bayes classifier (R e1071). Sample size was not statistically predetermined, and blinding of investigators to group allocation was not performed. TCR Vbeta CDR3 sequencing of 130 to 150 peripheral blood samples (over 40 ophthalmopathy, 75 hyperthyroidism and roughly 17 progressor patients) is reported in the paper.

The sequences come from peripheral blood mononuclear cells (PBMCs), collected at new diagnosis, from a patient treated with antithyroid drugs. The source of this sequence is a man younger than 40 with Graves disease. Donor details come from another sample of the same person, matched by shared clones. Here the chain combines TRBV5-1 and TRBJ2-7; 10 bases in between match TRBD1. The DNA sequence is TGCGCCAGCAGCTTGGCAAGGACAGGGGGTGATCACTACGAGCAGTACTTC. The resulting protein is CASSLARTGGDHYEQYF.